Below are 25 T cell receptor beta chains sequenced from a single sample in a study of regulatory T cells in long-lasting Graves disease. The time point here: newly diagnosed GD, antithyroid drugs for less than 3 months. The TCR library was made from RNA that had been extracted from PBMCs in TRIzol. Relying on iRepertoire HTBI primers and Arm-PCR of CDR3 regions, the team built TCR beta libraries. One entry per CDR3 protein results from TCRdb running MiXCR on the multiplex PCR reads. This sample yields approximately 470,000 distinct CDR3 sequences, of which 15% to 20% are seen a single time; 10% to 15% belongs to the top ten. These records were also assigned to another study, of T cells in Graves' hyperthyroidism and ophthalmopathy.

This specimen consisted of peripheral blood mononuclear cells (PBMCs), obtained at new diagnosis, from a patient treated with antithyroid drugs. The receptors were sampled from a man in his forties or fifties with Graves disease.

This chain links TRBV19 with TRBJ2-1, with 7 bases fitting TRBD2. Germline assignment: CDR1 LNHDA and CDR2 SQIVND (reference sequence). With 9 bases clipped from V and 4 bases from J, the junction kept 6 bases outside the gene matches. The CDR3 contains 13 residues. The CDR3 loop reads CASGGRGYNEQFF. DNA for the CDR3: TGTGCCAGCGGGGGGAGGGGTTACAATGAGCAGTTCTTC.

Details on this clonotype: The junction departs from germline at one end; a sequencing error may be responsible. The chain has TRBV2 and TRBJ2-1, with TRBD1 matching 10 bases. The CDR3 runs to 14 residues. CDR1 and CDR2 (germline): SNHLY, FYNNEI. CDR3 nucleotide sequence: TGCGCCAGCAGTGAGGGACAGGGGCCCTACGAGCAGTTCTTC. It specifies CASSEGQGPYEQFF.

Only a few counts were recorded for this clonotype. The CDR3 sequence: CASSQLGGEQFF. CDR3 DNA sequence: TGTGCCAGCAGCCAGCTAGGGGGGGAGCAGTTCTTC. This chain connects TRBV6-2 or TRBV6-3 to TRBJ2-1; the D gene could be TRBD1 or TRBD2 (6 bases each). Trimming stripped 6 bases from V and 10 bases from J, with 13 bases between. CDR1 is MNHEY, CDR2 SVGEGT, per germline. The CDR3 covers 12 residues.

This chain joins TRBV19 and TRBJ2-1; 11 bases agree with TRBD2. This CDR3 region has 15 residues. The trim removed 4 bases at V and 4 bases at J, leaving 3 bases unmatched. Germline V gives CDR1 LNHDA, CDR2 SQIVND (reference sequence). As DNA, the CDR3 is TGTGCCAGTAGTACTAGCGGGGGGAAATACAATGAGCAGTTCTTC. This translates into CASSTSGGKYNEQFF.

In the case of this clonotype: Possible read error: a much larger clone is one base away. The conserved phenylalanine or tryptophan normally closing the CDR3 is absent here, so this likely arose from a read error. It is unclear where the CDR3 begins or ends on the DNA, so no DNA is shown, and the CDR3 is as TCRdb lists it. This rearrangement joins TRBV4-1 to TRBJ2-1; the table's D call TRBD2 went unverified against the DNA. The germline gives CDR1 MGHRA, CDR2 YSYEKL. The CDR3 region is 15 residues in length, termini included. The chain's CDR3 is CASSQDGLAGDTQYL.

This clonotype was recorded many times. Here the CDR3 reads CATSESSGSPGNEQFF. Written as DNA, the CDR3 is TGTGCCACCAGTGAGAGTAGCGGGAGTCCTGGCAATGAGCAGTTCTTC. This chain links TRBV24-1 with TRBJ2-1; 9 bases align to TRBD2. This CDR3 is built from 16 residues. The germline CDR1 and CDR2 sequences are KGHDR and SFDVKD. Germline trimming cut 4 bases from V and 6 bases from J; bases unmatched to any gene: 9.

This rearrangement joins TRBV3-1 to TRBJ2-2, with D perhaps TRBD2 (8 bases). The CDR3 is 19 amino acids. CDR1 LGHDT and CDR2 YNNKEL come from the germline V gene (reference sequence). V lost 1 base and J lost 3, with 21 bases in between. The CDR3 region is CASSQVWMSGRGHTGELFF. The DNA for the CDR3 is TGTGCCAGCAGCCAAGTGTGGATGTCCGGGAGGGGGCACACCGGGGAGCTGTTTTTT.

This clonotype showed up just a few times. This chain connects TRBV7-9 to TRBJ1-6; 12 nucleotides line up with TRBD1. In germline, CDR1 is SEHNR, CDR2 FQNEAQ (reference sequence). Unmatched junction bases numbered 6, after V lost 2 bases and J lost 10 bases. The CDR3 runs 16 residues. In DNA, the CDR3 is TGTGCCAGCAGCTTATCGGGACAGGGGGCGCGGTCACCCCTCCACTTT. Translation gives CASSLSGQGARSPLHF.

The chain is built from TRBV11-2 and TRBJ2-5, with D perhaps TRBD1 or TRBD2 (5 bases each). The CDR3 spans 15 residues. CDR1 and CDR2 (germline): SGHAT, FQNNGV. Between the trimmed V and J ends, which lost 4 bases and 2 bases, there was a span of 14 bases. The CDR3, as DNA: TGTGCCAGCAGCTCCGGCCCCGGGGCTCAAGAGACCCAGTACTTC. Protein: CASSSGPGAQETQYF.

At least ten counts were recorded for this clonotype. This chain joins TRBV5-1 and TRBJ1-2, with D unresolved. The V and J ends lost 5 bases and 5 bases respectively, with 16 bases between them. CDR3 length equals 14 residues. Germline V gene data show CDR1 as SGHRS and CDR2 as YFSETQ. The CDR3 DNA is TGCGCCAGCAGTTACGGACGTAGCAGTTATGGCTACACCTTC. Residues: CASSYGRSSYGYTF.

This clonotype was recorded many times. The chain joins TRBV7-8 to TRBJ1-1; 9 bases agree with TRBD1. V lost 6 bases and J lost 5; bases outside the gene matches: 7. This CDR3 has 14 residues. Germline V gene lookup returns CDR1 SGHVS and CDR2 FQNEAQ. The CDR3 nucleotides are TGTGCCAGCAGATCGGACAGGGGAGGGACTGAAGCTTTCTTT. It codes for CASRSDRGGTEAFF.

This clonotype was seen many times. The chain is built from TRBV6-2 or TRBV6-3 and TRBJ2-7; 7 bases fit TRBD2. The CDR3 length is 15 residues. Per the germline V gene, CDR1 is MNHEY and CDR2 is SVGEGT. The J segment lost 0 bases and the V segment lost 6 bases, leaving 8 bases of the junction unmatched. CDR3: CASRLAEGSSYEQYF. DNA for the CDR3: TGTGCCAGCAGGCTAGCGGAGGGAAGCTCCTACGAGCAGTACTTC.

The genes are TRBV7-3 and TRBJ2-1; the match to TRBD1 covers 9 bases. The CDR3 spans 13 residues. V lost 5 bases and J lost 8; bases outside the gene matches: 4. The germline V gene has CDR1 SGHTA and CDR2 FQGTGA. CDR3 loop: CASSGGQGHEQFF. The CDR3 bases are TGTGCCAGCAGCGGGGGACAGGGCCATGAGCAGTTCTTC. The complete variable domain, with remaining parts taken from reference TRBV7-3 and TRBJ2-1, reads GAGVSQTPSNKVTEKGKYVELRCDPISGHTALYWYRQSLGQGPEFLIYFQGTGAADDSGLPNDRFFAVRPEGSVSTLKIQRTERGDSAVYLCASSGGQGHEQFFGPGTRLTVL.

This chain connects TRBV11-2 to TRBJ2-1; 10 bases fit TRBD1. This CDR3 is 14 amino acids long. Unmatched junction bases numbered 8, after V lost 5 bases and J lost 10 bases. Germline values: CDR1 SGHAT, CDR2 FQNNGV. For the CDR3, the DNA is TGTGCCAGCAGCATTTCCGGGACAGGGGTAGAGCAGTTCTTC. Its translation is CASSISGTGVEQFF.

This clonotype was counted ten times or more. The gene calls are TRBV19 and TRBJ2-1; 9 bases are shared with TRBD1. This CDR3 spans 13 amino acids. V shed 6 bases and J 4 bases; nucleotides not matched to a gene: 1. Germline-derived CDR1 and CDR2 are LNHDA and SQIVND (reference sequence). CDR3 DNA sequence: TGTGCCAGTAGGACAGGGGGATACAATGAGCAGTTCTTC. Encoded protein: CASRTGGYNEQFF.

This clonotype was counted at least ten times. A junction boundary mismatches the germline segment, possibly from a read error. V gene TRBV5-1 combines with J gene TRBJ2-3; 7 positions agree with TRBD1. The CDR3 covers 15 residues. Germline V CDR1 and CDR2: SGHRS, YFSETQ. CDR3 DNA sequence: TGTGCCAGCAGTTTAGAGGGGGCGAGCACAGATACGCAGTATTTT. This gives the protein CASSLEGASTDTQYF.

In this sample, this clonotype turned up a few times. V is TRBV20-1 and J is TRBJ1-2; 11 positions match TRBD1. The CDR3 contains 16 residues. V gave up 1 base and J gave up 5 bases; unmatched junction bases: 9. Germline V gene sequence: CDR1 DFQATT, CDR2 SNEGSKA (reference sequence). The CDR3 protein is CSARGTGGATRYGYTF. CDR3 sequence (DNA): TGCAGTGCTAGAGGGACAGGGGGCGCGACCCGATATGGCTACACCTTC.

Details on this clonotype: A read error may produce the germline difference seen at one junction end. CDR3 amino acids: CASRLLAAQSTDTQYF. The DNA for the CDR3 is TGTGCCAGCCGCTTACTAGCGGCCCAAAGCACAGATACGCAGTATTTT. The gene calls are TRBV7-6 and TRBJ2-3, with 8 nucleotides matching TRBD2. From germline, CDR1 is SGHVS and CDR2 FNYEAQ. CDR3 length: 16 amino acids. The full variable domain, in which reference TRBV7-6 and TRBJ2-3 provide the parts outside the CDR3, is GAGVSQSPRYKVTKRGQDVALRCDPISGHVSLYWYRQALGQGPEFLTYFNYEAQQDKSGLPNDRFSAERPEGSISTLTIQRTEQRDSAMYRCASRLLAAQSTDTQYFGPGTRLTVL.

A word on this clonotype: A much larger clone differs by one base, so this may be a read error. The chain couples TRBV30 to TRBJ2-3; D is possibly TRBD2 (6 bases). The CDR3 runs 11 residues. CDR1 is GTSNPN and CDR2 is SVGIG in the germline V gene (reference sequence). Trimming removed 4 bases at V and 4 bases at J, with 6 bases between. The CDR3 loop is CAWTGADTQYF. The DNA for the CDR3 is TGTGCCTGGACGGGGGCAGATACGCAGTATTTT.

V is TRBV3-1 and J is TRBJ2-5, with unresolved D. Germline assignment: CDR1 LGHDT and CDR2 YNNKEL (reference sequence). There are 15 residues in the CDR3. The V end was cut by 3 bases, the J end by 1 base, with 12 bases between. DNA of the CDR3: TGTGCCAGCAGCCACCCTCGAGGAGTCCAAGAGACCCAGTACTTC. Its translation: CASSHPRGVQETQYF.

This clonotype was seen many times. The J gene is TRBJ2-5, the V gene TRBV12-3 or TRBV12-4; 10 bases align to TRBD2. V lost 6 bases to trimming and J lost 3 bases; unmatched junction nucleotides: 7. The CDR3 is 15 amino acids. In nucleotides, the CDR3 is TGTGCCAGCAGCAAAGAGGGACTAGCGAAAGAGACCCAGTACTTC. It specifies CASSKEGLAKETQYF.

This clonotype was counted a few times. The rearrangement joins TRBV20-1 to TRBJ2-1; a possible D gene is TRBD1 (5 bases). Germline V gene sequence: CDR1 DFQATT, CDR2 SNEGSKA (reference sequence). The V and J ends lost 6 bases and 3 bases respectively, with 12 bases between them. The CDR3 contains 13 residues. CDR3 in amino acids: CSAIRGYYNEQFF. CDR3 in DNA: TGCAGTGCCATAAGGGGCTACTACAATGAGCAGTTCTTC.

This clonotype came up many times. The J gene is TRBJ2-7, the V gene TRBV9, with 12 bases aligning to TRBD2. The ends lost 0 bases at V and 2 bases at J; junction bases unmatched: 0. This CDR3 is built from 15 residues. The germline CDR1 and CDR2 sequences are SGDLS and YYNGEE. The CDR3 DNA reads as TGTGCCAGCAGCGTAGCTAGCGGGAGGGCCTACGAGCAGTACTTC. Its translation is CASSVASGRAYEQYF. Combining the CDR3 with reference TRBV9 and TRBJ2-7 gives the whole variable domain DSGVTQTPKHLITATGQRVTLRCSPRSGDLSVYWYQQSLDQGLQFLIQYYNGEERAKGNILERFSAQQFPDLHSELNLSSLELGDSALYFCASSVASGRAYEQYFGPGTRLTVT.

As for this clonotype: The junction shows a germline mismatch at one end, possibly a read error. V is TRBV5-1 and J is TRBJ2-1; the D is unclear. CDR3 length: 15 amino acids. Germline V gives CDR1 SGHRS, CDR2 YFSETQ. The CDR3 spells CVSSLVAESYNEQFF. CDR3 in DNA: TGCGTCAGCAGCTTGGTGGCGGAATCTTACAATGAGCAGTTCTTC.

This clonotype has ten or more counts. This rearrangement joins TRBV11-2 to TRBJ2-7, with 9 positions matching TRBD2. Germline CDR1 and CDR2: SGHAT and FQNNGV. J gave up 3 bases and V 5 bases, and 8 bases lay outside the gene matches. This CDR3 spans 15 amino acids. In nucleotides, the CDR3 is TGTGCCAGCAGCCCATCGCGGGGGGGGCGCTACGAGCAGTACTTC. This gives the protein CASSPSRGGRYEQYF. Full variable domain (missing parts from reference TRBV11-2 and TRBJ2-7): EAGVAQSPRYKIIEKRQSVAFWCNPISGHATLYWYQQILGQGPKLLIQFQNNGVVDDSQLPKDRFSAERLKGVDSTLKIQPAKLEDSAVYLCASSPSRGGRYEQYFGPGTRLTVT.